This T cell receptor (beta chain) is drawn from a study of blood T cell repertoires in COVID-19. Study-level background: Specimens from acute and convalescent COVID-19 originated in the United States, Italy and Spain.

The V gene lost 5 bases and the J gene lost 1 base, with 11 bases spanning the gap. Germline-derived CDR1 and CDR2 are LNHDA and SQIVND (reference sequence). There are 14 residues in the CDR3. Some clones are missing from TCRdb's copy, which holds only in-frame ones; the method was immunoSEQ multiplex PCR. In the table there are tens of thousands of clones, more than 60% of which are singletons. The source of this sequence is a man aged 55-75 years with acute or convalescent COVID-19. The chain links TRBV19 to TRBJ1-1, with unresolved D. The source material was peripheral blood. The CDR3 reads CASSPRDRNTEAFF. CDR3 in DNA: TGTGCCAGTAGTCCGCGGGATAGGAACACTGAAGCTTTCTTT.